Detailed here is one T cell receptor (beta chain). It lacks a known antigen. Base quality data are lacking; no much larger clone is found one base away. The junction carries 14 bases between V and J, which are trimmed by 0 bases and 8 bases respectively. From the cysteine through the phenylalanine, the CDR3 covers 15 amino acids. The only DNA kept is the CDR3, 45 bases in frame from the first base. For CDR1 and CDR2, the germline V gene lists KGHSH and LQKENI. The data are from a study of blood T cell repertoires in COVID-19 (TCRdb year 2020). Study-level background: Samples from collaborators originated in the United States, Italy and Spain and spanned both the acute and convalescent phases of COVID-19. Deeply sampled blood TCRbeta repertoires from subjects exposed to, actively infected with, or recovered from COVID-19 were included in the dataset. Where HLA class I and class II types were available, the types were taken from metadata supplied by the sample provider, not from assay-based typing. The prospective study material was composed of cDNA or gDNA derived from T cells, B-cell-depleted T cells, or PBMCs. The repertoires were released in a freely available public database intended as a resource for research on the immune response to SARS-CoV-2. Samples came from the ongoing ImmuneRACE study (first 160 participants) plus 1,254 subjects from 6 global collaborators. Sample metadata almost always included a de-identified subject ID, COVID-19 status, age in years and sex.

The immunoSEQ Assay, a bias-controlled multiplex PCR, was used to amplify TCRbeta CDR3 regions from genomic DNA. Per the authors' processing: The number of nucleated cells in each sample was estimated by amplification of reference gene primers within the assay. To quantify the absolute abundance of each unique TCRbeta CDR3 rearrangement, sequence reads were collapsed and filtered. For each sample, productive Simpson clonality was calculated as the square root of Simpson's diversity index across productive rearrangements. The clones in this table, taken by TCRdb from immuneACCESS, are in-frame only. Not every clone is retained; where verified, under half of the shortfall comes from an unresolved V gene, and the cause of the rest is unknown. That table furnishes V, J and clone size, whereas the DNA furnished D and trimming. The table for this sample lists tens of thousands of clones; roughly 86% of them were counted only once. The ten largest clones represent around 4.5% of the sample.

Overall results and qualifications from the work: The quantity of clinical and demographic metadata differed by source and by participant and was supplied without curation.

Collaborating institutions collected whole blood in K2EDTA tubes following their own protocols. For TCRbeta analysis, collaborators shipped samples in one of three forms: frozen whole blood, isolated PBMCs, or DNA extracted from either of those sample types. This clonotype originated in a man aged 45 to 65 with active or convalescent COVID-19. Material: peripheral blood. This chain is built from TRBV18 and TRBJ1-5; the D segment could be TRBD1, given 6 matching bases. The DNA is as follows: TGTGCCAGCTCACCACCGGGACACCTTATGGAGCCCCAGCATTTT. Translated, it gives CASSPPGHLMEPQHF.